The source of this T cell receptor beta chain is a study of cytomegalovirus exposure and HLA in healthy donors. Study overall: Early released data had about 80 million unique TCRs, all coming from HLA-typed donors.

Remarks on this clone: What it recognizes is unknown.

It was with 60 Vbeta and 13 Jbeta primers that the PCR ran. Assay used: immunoSEQ multiplex PCR; TCRdb lists only in-frame clones, some missing. The repertoire includes 95,000 to 110,000 clones, 76% of them detected once, and about 2% sits in the top ten. Findings of the study overall: Roughly uniform sequencing depth across donors was assumed, possibly incorrectly. In an earlier analysis, in 620 or so donors, most V segments appeared productive either ~90% or ~30% of the time.

The CDR3 has 17 amino acids. The germline CDR1 and CDR2 sequences are LGHNA and YSLEER. Unmatched junction bases numbered 7, after V lost 1 base and J lost 3 bases. The TCR sequence derives from a young man in good health and CMV-seronegative. This chain joins TRBV4-3 and TRBJ2-1; 9 bases map to TRBD1. Source material: PBMCs. The CDR3 nucleotides are TGCGCCAGCAGCCAAGGTGAACCGGGACAGGGCTACAATGAGCAGTTCTTC. Protein: CASSQGEPGQGYNEQFF.